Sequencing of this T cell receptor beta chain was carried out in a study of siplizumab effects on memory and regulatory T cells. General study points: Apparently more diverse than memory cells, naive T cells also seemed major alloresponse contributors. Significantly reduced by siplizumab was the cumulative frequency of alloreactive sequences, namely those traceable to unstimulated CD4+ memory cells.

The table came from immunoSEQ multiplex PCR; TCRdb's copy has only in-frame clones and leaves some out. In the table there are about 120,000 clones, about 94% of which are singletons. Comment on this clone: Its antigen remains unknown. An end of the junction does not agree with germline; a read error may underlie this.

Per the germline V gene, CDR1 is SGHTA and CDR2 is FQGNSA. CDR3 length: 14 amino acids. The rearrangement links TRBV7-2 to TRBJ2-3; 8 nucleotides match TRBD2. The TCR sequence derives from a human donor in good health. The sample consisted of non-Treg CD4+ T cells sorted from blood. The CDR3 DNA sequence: TGTGCCAGCAGTTTAGCGGGGCGCACAGATACGCAGTATTTT. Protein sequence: CASSLAGRTDTQYF. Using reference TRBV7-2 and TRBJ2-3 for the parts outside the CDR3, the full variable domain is GAGVSQSPSNKVTEKGKDVELRCDPISGHTALYWYRQSLGQGLEFLIYFQGNSAPDKSGLPSDRFSAERTGGSVSTLTIQRTQQEDSAVYLCASSLAGRTDTQYFGPGTRLTVL.